This T cell receptor beta chain originates from a study of siplizumab effects on memory and regulatory T cells. Between the trimmed V and J ends, which lost 2 bases and 4 bases, there was a span of 12 bases. CDR3 length: 14 residues. CDR1 and CDR2 (germline): MDHEN, SYDVKM. Assaying covered approximately 10^5 TCR templates per sample. Only in-frame clones appear in the TCRdb table, and some are missing; sequencing was by immunoSEQ multiplex PCR. The profile covers roughly 70,000 clones, with just over 90% appearing a single time and 5% taken by the ten largest. This clone was detected a few times. What it recognizes is unknown. Study findings and constraints: The study found naive T cells seemingly more diverse than memory cells and seemingly major alloresponse contributors. Only a minor fraction of alloreactive clones mapped to unstimulated subsets.

This TCR was sampled from a human donor in good health. Sample: CD8+ T cells sorted from blood. The chain has TRBV28 and TRBJ2-7; D tentatively fits TRBD1 or TRBD2 (5 bases each). The CDR3 spells CASSLRRGGYEQYF. The CDR3 DNA follows: TGTGCCAGCAGTTTAAGACGTGGGGGATACGAGCAGTACTTC.